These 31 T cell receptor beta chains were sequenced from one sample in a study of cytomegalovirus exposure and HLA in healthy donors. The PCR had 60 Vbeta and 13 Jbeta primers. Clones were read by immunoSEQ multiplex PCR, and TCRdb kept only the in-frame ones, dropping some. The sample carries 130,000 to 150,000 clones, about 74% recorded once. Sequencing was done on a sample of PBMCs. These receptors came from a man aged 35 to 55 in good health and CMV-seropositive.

CDR3 in amino acids: CASSPDRLTYNEQFF. DNA for the CDR3: TGTGCCAGCAGCCCCGACAGGCTAACCTACAATGAGCAGTTCTTC. The chain carries TRBV6-4 and TRBJ2-1; possibly TRBD1 for D (6 bases). The CDR3 has 15 amino acids. Germline V gene lookup returns CDR1 MRHNA and CDR2 SNTAGT. V shed 6 bases and J shed 2 bases, with 14 bases lying between them.

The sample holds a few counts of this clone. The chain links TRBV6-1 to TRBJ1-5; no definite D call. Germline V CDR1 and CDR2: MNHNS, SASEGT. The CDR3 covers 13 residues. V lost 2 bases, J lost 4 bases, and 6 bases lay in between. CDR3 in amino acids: CASSERENQPQHF. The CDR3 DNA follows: TGTGCCAGCAGTGAAAGAGAGAATCAGCCCCAGCATTTT.

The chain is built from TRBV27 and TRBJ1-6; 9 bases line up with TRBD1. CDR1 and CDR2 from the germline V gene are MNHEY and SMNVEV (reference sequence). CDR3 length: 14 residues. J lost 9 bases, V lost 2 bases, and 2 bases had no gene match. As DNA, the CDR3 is TGTGCCAGCAGTTTAAGGGACAGGGCTTCACCCCTCCACTTT. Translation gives CASSLRDRASPLHF.

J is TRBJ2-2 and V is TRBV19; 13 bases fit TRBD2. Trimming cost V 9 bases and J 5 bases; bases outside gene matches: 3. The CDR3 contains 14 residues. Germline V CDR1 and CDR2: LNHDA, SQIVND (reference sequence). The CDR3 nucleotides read TGTGCCAGGACTAGCGGGAGGTGTACCGGGGAGCTGTTTTTT. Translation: CARTSGRCTGELFF. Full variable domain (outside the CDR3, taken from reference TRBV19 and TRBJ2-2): DGGITQSPKYLFRKEGQNVTLSCEQNLNHDAMYWYRQDPGQGLRLIYYSQIVNDFQKGDIAEGYSVSREKKESFPLTVTSAQKNPTAFYLCARTSGRCTGELFFGEGSRLTVL.

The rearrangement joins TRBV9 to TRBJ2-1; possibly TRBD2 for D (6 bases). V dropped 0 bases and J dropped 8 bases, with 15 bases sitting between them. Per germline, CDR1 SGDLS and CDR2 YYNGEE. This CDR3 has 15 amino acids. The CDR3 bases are TGTGCCAGCAGCGTAGGGGGGGTACAGGTCGATGAGCAGTTCTTC. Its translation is CASSVGGVQVDEQFF.

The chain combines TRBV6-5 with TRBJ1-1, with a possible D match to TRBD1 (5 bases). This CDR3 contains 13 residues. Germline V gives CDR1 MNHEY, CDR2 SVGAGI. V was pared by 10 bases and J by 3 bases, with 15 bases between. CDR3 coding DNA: TGTGCCACCTTTGGATGGGGGGACACTGAAGCTTTCTTT. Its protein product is CATFGWGDTEAFF.

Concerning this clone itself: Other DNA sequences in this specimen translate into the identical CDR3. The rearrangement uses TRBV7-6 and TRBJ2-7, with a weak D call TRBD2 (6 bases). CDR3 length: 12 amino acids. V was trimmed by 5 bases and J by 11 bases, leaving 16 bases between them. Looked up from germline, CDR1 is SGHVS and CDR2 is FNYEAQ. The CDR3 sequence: CASSPEAGPKYF. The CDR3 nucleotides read TGTGCCAGCAGCCCGGAGGCGGGACCTAAGTACTTC.

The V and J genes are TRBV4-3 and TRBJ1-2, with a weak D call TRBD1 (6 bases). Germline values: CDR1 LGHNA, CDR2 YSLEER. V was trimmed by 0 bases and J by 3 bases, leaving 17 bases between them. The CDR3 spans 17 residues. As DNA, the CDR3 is TGCGCCAGCAGCCAAGAAGCCCAGGGGACGTCTTACTATGGCTACACCTTC. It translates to CASSQEAQGTSYYGYTF.

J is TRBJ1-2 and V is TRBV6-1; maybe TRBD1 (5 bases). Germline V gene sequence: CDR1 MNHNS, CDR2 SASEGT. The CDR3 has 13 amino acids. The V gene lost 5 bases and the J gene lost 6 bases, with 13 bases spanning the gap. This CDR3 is CASSLGQADGYTF. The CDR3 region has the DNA TGTGCCAGCAGTTTGGGGCAGGCTGATGGCTACACCTTC.

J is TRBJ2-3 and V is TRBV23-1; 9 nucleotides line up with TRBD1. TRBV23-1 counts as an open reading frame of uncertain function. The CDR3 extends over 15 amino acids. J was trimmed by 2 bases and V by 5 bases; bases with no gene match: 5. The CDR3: CASSVRTGVTDTQYF. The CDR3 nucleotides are TGCGCCAGCAGTGTTAGGACAGGGGTCACAGATACGCAGTATTTT.

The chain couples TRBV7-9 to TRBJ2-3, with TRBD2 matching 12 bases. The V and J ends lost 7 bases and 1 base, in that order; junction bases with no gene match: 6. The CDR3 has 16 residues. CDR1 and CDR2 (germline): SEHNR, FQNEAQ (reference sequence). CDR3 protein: CASTGRLAGGTDTQYF. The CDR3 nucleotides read TGTGCCAGCACGGGGAGACTAGCGGGAGGCACAGATACGCAGTATTTT. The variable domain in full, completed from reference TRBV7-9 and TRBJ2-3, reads DTGVSQNPRHKITKRGQNVTFRCDPISEHNRLYWYRQTLGQGPEFLTYFQNEAQLEKSRLLSDRFSAERPKGSFSTLEIQRTEQGDSAMYLCASTGRLAGGTDTQYFGPGTRLTVL.

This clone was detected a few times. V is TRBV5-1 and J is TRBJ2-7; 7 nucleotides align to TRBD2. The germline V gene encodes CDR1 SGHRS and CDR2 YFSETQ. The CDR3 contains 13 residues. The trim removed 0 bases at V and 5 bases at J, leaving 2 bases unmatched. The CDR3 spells CASSLVTSHEQYF. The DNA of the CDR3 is TGCGCCAGCAGCTTGGTGACTAGCCACGAGCAGTACTTC.

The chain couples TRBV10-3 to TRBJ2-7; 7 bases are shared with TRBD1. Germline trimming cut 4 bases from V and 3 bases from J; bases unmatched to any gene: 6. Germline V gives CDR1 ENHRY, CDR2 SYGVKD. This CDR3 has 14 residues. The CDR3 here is CAISGRQGIYEQYF. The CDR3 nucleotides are TGTGCCATCAGTGGACGACAGGGAATCTACGAGCAGTACTTC.

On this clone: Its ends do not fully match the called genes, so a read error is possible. The CDR3 DNA reads TGTGCCAGCAGGTTGGGAGGGCCATATAATGAGCAGTTCTTC. Protein sequence: CASRLGGPYNEQFF. The chain employs TRBV5-5 and TRBJ2-1; TRBD2 matches at 7 bases. Germline values: CDR1 SGHKS, CDR2 YYEKEE (reference sequence). This CDR3 has 14 amino acids.

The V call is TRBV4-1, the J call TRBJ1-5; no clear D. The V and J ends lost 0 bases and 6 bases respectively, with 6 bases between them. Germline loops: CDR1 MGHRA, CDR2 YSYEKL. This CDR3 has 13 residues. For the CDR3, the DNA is TGCGCCAGCAGCCAAGAAGCCGTTCAGCCCCAGCATTTT. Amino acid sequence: CASSQEAVQPQHF.

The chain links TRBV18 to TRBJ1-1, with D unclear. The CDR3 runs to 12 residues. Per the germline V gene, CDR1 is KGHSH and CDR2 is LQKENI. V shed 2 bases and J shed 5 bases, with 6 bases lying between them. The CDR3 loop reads CASSPGRTEAFF. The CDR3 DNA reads TGTGCCAGCTCACCAGGGAGGACTGAAGCTTTCTTT.

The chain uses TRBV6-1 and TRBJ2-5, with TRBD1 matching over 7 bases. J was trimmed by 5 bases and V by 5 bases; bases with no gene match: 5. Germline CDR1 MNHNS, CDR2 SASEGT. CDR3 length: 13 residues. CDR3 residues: CASSQDRKETQYF. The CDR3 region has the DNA TGTGCCAGCAGTCAGGACAGGAAGGAGACCCAGTACTTC.

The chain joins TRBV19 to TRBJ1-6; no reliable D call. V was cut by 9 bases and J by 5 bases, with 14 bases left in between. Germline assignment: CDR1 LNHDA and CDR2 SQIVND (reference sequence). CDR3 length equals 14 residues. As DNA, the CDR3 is TGTGCCAGCAGCGGGCCGGTAGATAATTCACCCCTCCACTTT. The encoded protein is CASSGPVDNSPLHF.

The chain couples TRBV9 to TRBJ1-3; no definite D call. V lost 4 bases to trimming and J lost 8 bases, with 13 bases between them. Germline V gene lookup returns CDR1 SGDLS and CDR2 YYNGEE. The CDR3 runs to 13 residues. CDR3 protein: CASSPPGVDTIYF. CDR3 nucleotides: TGTGCCAGCAGCCCACCCGGGGTGGACACCATATATTTT.

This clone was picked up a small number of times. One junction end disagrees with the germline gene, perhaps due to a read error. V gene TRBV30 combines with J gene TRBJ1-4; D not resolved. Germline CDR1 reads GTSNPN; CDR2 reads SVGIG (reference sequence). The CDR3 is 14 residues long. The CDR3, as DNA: TGTGCCTTCCCCATTCCGCCCACTAACGAAAAACTGTTTTTT. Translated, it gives CAFPIPPTNEKLFF.

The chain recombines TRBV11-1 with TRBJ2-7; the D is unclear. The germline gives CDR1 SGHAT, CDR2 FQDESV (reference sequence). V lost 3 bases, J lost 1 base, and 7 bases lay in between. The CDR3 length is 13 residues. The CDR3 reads CASSFGVSYEQYF. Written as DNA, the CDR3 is TGTGCCAGCAGCTTCGGTGTATCCTACGAGCAGTACTTC. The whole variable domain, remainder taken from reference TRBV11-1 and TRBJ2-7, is EAEVAQSPRYKITEKSQAVAFWCDPISGHATLYWYRQILGQGPELLVQFQDESVVDDSQLPKDRFSAERLKGVDSTLKIQPAELGDSAMYLCASSFGVSYEQYFGPGTRLTVT.

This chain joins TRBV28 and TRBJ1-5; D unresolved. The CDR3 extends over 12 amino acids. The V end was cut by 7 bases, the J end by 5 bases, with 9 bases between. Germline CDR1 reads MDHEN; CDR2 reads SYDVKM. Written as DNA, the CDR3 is TGTGCCAGCAAGGGAGGGCATCAGCCCCAGCATTTT. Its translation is CASKGGHQPQHF.

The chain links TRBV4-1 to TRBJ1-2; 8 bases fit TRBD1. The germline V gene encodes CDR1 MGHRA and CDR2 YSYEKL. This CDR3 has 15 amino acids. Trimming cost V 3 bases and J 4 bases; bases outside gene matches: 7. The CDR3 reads CASSQLGQGAYGYTF. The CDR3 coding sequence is TGCGCCAGCAGCCAGCTTGGGCAGGGGGCCTATGGCTACACCTTC.

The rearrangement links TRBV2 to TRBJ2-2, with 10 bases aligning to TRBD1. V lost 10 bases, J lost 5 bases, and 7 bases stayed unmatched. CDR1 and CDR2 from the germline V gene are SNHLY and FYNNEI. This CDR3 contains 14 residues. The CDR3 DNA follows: TGTGCCACCTCGGAGGGACAGGGGACCGGGGAGCTGTTTTTT. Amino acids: CATSEGQGTGELFF.

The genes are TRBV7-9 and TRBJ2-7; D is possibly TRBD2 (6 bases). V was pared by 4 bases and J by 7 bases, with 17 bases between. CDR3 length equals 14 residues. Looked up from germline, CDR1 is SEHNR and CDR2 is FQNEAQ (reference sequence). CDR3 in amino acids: CASSSTGGVGEQYF. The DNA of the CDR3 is TGTGCCAGCAGCTCGACCGGAGGGGTGGGGGAGCAGTACTTC.

The CDR3 DNA reads as TGTGCCAGCAGCTTCGGGACAGACATTTACGAGCAGTACTTC. Residues: CASSFGTDIYEQYF. The chain has TRBV5-5 and TRBJ2-7, with TRBD1 matching 7 bases. Trimming removed 2 bases from V and 4 bases from J; junction bases left unmatched: 6. The germline CDR1 and CDR2 sequences are SGHKS and YYEKEE (reference sequence). The CDR3 consists of 14 residues.

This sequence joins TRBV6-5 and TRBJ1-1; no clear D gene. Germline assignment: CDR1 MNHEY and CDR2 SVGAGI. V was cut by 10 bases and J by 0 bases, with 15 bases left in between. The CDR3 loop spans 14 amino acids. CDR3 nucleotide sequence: TGTGCCACCTCCACACGATTCCTGAACACTGAAGCTTTCTTT. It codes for CATSTRFLNTEAFF.

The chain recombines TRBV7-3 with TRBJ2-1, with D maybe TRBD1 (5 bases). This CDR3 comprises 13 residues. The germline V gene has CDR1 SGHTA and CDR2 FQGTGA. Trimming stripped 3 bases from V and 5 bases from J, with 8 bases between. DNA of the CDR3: TGTGCCAGCAGCTTCTCAGGGAACAATGAGCAGTTCTTC. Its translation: CASSFSGNNEQFF.

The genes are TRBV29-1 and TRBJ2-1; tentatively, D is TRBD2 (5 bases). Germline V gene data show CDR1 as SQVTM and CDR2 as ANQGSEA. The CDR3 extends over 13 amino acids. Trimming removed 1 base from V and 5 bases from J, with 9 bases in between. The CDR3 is CSVEGTPHNEQFF. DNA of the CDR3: TGCAGCGTTGAAGGGACTCCCCACAATGAGCAGTTCTTC.

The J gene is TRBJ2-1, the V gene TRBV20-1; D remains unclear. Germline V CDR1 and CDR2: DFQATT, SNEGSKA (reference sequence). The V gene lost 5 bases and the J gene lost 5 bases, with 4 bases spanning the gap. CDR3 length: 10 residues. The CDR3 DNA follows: TGCAGTGCTGCGGACAATGAGCAGTTCTTC. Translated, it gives CSAADNEQFF.

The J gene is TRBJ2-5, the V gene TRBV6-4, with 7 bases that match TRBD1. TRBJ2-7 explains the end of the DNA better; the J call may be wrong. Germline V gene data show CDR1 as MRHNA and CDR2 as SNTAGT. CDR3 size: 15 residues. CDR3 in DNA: TGTGCCAGCAGTGTAGGTATGGGACAGTCCTACGAGCAGTACTTC. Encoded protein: CASSVGMGQSYEQYF.